This TCR beta chain was identified during a study of cytomegalovirus exposure and HLA in healthy donors. Study results and limitations: Rarity characterized most TCR sequences, yet some public TCRs appeared in many donors. A subsequent analysis found that TCR clusters from the first cohort also tended to co-occur in the 90 to 150 validation repertoires, with 94% of cluster scores above 0. In vitro work confirmed that a few CMV-associated chains recognize CMV antigens.

Germline V gene sequence: CDR1 SGHNT, CDR2 YYREEE (reference sequence). The CDR3 length is 13 residues. Losses at the gene ends were 2 bases for V and 5 bases for J; bases not matched to a gene: 4. Some clones are missing from TCRdb's copy, which holds only in-frame ones; the method was immunoSEQ multiplex PCR. The sample contains 100,000 to 120,000 clones, 70% to 90% of which appear only once. To note about this clone: Its antigen is still unknown.

Specimen: PBMCs. The TCR comes from a woman under 30 in good health and CMV-seronegative. The rearrangement joins TRBV5-4 to TRBJ2-7; 7 bases fit TRBD1. The CDR3 nucleotides read TGTGCCAGCAGCTTTAGGGACAGCAACGAGCAGTACTTC. Translation: CASSFRDSNEQYF. The variable domain in full, completed from reference TRBV5-4 and TRBJ2-7, reads ETGVTQSPTHLIKTRGQQVTLRCSSQSGHNTVSWYQQALGQGPQFIFQYYREEENGRGNFPPRFSGLQFPNYSSELNVNALELDDSALYLCASSFRDSNEQYFGPGTRLTVT.